This TCR beta chain appears in the sequencing data of a study of PD-L1 blockade in urothelial cancer. This CDR3 spans 19 amino acids. With V trimmed by 6 bases and J by 6 bases, 20 bases remained unmatched. Germline CDR1 KGHSH, CDR2 LQKENI. Synthetic TCR analog templates were spiked into each PCR. The protocol was immunoSEQ multiplex PCR, while the TCRdb copy is restricted to in-frame clones and leaves out a portion. The repertoire holds roughly 20,000 clones, with 88% as singletons. Sequenced material: PBMCs, taken around atezolizumab (anti-PD-L1) treatment. The gene calls are TRBV18 and TRBJ2-1, with 10 bases that match TRBD1. The source of this sequence is a man aged 50 to 60 with urothelial cancer. The CDR3 sequence: CASSRDRGPGEVGPNEQFF. Written as DNA, the CDR3 is TGTGCCAGCTCGCGTGACAGGGGGCCAGGAGAAGTGGGACCCAATGAGCAGTTCTTC.